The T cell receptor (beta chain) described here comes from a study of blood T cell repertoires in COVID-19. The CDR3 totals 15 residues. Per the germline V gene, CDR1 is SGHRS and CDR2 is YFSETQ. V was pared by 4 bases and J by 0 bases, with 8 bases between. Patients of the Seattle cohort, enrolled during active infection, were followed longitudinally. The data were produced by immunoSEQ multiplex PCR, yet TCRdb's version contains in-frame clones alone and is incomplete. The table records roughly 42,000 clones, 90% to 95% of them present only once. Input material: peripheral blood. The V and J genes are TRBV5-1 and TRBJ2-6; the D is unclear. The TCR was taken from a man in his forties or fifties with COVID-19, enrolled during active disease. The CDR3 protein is CASSPLSSGANVLTF. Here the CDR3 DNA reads TGCGCCAGCAGCCCCCTAAGCTCTGGGGCCAACGTCCTGACTTTC.